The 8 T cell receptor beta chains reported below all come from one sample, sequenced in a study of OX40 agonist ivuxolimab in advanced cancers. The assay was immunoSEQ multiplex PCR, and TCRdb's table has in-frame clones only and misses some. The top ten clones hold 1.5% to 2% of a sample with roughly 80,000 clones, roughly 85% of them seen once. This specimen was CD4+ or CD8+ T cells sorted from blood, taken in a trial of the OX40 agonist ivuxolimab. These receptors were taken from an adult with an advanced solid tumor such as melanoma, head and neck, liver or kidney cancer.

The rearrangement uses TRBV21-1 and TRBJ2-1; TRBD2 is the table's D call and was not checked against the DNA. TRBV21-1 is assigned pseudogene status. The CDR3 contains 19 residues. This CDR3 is CASSHEEDSLTGLGREQFF. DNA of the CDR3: TGTGCCAGCAGTCACGAGGAGGACAGCCTGACGGGACTAGGTCGTGAGCAGTTCTTC.

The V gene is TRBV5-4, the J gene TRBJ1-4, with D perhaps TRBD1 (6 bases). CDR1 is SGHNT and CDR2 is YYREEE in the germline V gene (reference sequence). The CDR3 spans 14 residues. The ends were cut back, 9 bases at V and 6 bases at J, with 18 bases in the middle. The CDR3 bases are TGTGCCACCCGAAGGACAGAGAGGGATGAAAAACTGTTTTTT. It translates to CATRRTERDEKLFF.

The CDR3 reads CASKDSGKNIQYF. The CDR3 DNA sequence: TGTGCCAGCAAGGACAGTGGCAAAAACATTCAGTACTTC. The V and J genes are TRBV28 and TRBJ2-4; a possible D gene is TRBD1 (6 bases). The V and J ends lost 7 bases and 3 bases respectively, with 10 bases between them. The germline V gene encodes CDR1 MDHEN and CDR2 SYDVKM. The CDR3 consists of 13 residues.

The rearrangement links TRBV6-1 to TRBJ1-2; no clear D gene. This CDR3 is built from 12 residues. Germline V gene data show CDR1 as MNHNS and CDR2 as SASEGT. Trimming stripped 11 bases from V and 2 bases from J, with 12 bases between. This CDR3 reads CAGRSPNYGYTF. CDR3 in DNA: TGTGCCGGCCGAAGCCCAAACTATGGCTACACCTTC.

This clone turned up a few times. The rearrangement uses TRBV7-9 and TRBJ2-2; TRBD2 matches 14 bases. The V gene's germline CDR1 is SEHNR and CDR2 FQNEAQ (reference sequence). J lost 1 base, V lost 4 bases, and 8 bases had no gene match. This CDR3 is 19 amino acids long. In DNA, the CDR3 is TGTGCCAGCAGCTCGGGCGGGACTAGCGGGGGTTTGAACACCGGGGAGCTGTTTTTT. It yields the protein CASSSGGTSGGLNTGELFF.

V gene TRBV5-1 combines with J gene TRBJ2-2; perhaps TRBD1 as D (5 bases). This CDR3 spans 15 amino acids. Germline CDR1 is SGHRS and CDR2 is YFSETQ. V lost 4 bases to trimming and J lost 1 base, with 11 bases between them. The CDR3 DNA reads TGCGCCAGCAGCCCGACAGCCCTGAACACCGGGGAGCTGTTTTTT. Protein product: CASSPTALNTGELFF.

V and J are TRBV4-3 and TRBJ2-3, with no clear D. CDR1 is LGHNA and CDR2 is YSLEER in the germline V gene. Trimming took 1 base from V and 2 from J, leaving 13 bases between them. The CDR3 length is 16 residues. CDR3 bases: TGCGCCAGCAGCCAAGGGGTGAGGCAGGACACAGATACGCAGTATTTT. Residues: CASSQGVRQDTDTQYF.

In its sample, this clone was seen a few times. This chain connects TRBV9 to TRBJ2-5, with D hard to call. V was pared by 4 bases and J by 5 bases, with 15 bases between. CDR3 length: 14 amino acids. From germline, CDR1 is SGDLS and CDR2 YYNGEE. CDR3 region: CASSSWSGSETQYF. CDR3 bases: TGTGCCAGCAGCTCATGGAGTGGGTCGGAGACCCAGTACTTC. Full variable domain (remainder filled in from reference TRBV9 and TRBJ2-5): DSGVTQTPKHLITATGQRVTLRCSPRSGDLSVYWYQQSLDQGLQFLIQYYNGEERAKGNILERFSAQQFPDLHSELNLSSLELGDSALYFCASSSWSGSETQYFGPGTRLLVL.